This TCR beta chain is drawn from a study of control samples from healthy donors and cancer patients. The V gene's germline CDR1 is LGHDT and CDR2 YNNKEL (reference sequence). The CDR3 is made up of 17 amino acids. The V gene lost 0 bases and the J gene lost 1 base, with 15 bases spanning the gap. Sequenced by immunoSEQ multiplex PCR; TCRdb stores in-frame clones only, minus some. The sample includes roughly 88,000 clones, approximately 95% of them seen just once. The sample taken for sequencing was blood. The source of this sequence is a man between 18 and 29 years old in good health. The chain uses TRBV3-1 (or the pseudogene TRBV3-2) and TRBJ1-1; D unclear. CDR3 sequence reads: CASSQDSLPGRNTEAFF. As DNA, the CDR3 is TGTGCCAGCAGCCAAGATTCTCTTCCTGGCAGGAACACTGAAGCTTTCTTT.